The rows below give T cell receptor beta chains drawn from one sample of a study of long-term antiretroviral therapy in people with HIV. Generated by immunoSEQ multiplex PCR, the TCRdb table keeps only in-frame clones and is missing some. The sample carries about 22,000 clones, around 84% recorded once. The specimen comprised unsorted PBMCs, sampled 1.3 years after starting antiretroviral therapy. The receptor set was obtained from a man in his 60s with HIV. The CDR3 runs from the conserved cysteine through the conserved F or W. A D gene is named only where the DNA matches it firmly.

J: TRBJ2-1
D: TRBD2
V: TRBV5-4
CDR3: CASSWGSGGGNEQFF
DNA: TGTGCCAGCAGCTGGGGCTCCGGGGGGGGCAATGAGCAGTTCTTC

J: TRBJ2-1
D: .
V: TRBV12-2
CDR3: CASRFSNRQGCYNEQFF
DNA: TGTGCAAGTCGCTTTAGTAACCGACAGGGGTGCTACAATGAGCAGTTCTTC

J: TRBJ2-7
D: .
V: TRBV5-1
CDR3: CASSLASGARRLYEQYF
DNA: TGCGCCAGCAGCTTGGCCTCAGGGGCCCGACGTCTCTACGAGCAGTACTTC

J: TRBJ2-7
D: .
V: TRBV2
CDR3: CASSDSYEQYF
DNA: TGTGCCAGCAGTGACAGCTACGAGCAGTACTTC

J: TRBJ2-7
D: TRBD2
V: TRBV2
CDR3: CASISTTSGGSEQYF
DNA: TGTGCCAGCATTAGTACGACTAGCGGGGGGTCCGAGCAGTACTTC

J: TRBJ2-7
D: .
V: TRBV11-3
CDR3: CASSLYRVHEQYF
DNA: TGTGCCAGCAGCTTGTACAGGGTCCACGAGCAGTACTTC

J: TRBJ1-2
D: .
V: TRBV30
CDR3: CAWSLGVGNYGYTF
DNA: TGTGCCTGGAGCCTTGGGGTCGGTAACTATGGCTACACCTTC

J: TRBJ1-3
D: .
V: TRBV6-1
CDR3: CASSEVSSGNTIYF
DNA: TGTGCCAGCAGTGAAGTGAGCTCTGGAAACACCATATATTTT

J: TRBJ1-3
D: .
V: TRBV7-9
CDR3: CASSTPLDKDVGNTIYF
DNA: TGTGCCAGCAGCACCCCTCTTGACAAGGACGTCGGAAACACCATATATTTT

J: TRBJ2-5
D: TRBD2
V: TRBV5-1
CDR3: CASSLALAGGGQETQYF
DNA: TGCGCCAGCAGCTTGGCGTTGGCGGGAGGGGGCCAAGAGACCCAGTACTTC